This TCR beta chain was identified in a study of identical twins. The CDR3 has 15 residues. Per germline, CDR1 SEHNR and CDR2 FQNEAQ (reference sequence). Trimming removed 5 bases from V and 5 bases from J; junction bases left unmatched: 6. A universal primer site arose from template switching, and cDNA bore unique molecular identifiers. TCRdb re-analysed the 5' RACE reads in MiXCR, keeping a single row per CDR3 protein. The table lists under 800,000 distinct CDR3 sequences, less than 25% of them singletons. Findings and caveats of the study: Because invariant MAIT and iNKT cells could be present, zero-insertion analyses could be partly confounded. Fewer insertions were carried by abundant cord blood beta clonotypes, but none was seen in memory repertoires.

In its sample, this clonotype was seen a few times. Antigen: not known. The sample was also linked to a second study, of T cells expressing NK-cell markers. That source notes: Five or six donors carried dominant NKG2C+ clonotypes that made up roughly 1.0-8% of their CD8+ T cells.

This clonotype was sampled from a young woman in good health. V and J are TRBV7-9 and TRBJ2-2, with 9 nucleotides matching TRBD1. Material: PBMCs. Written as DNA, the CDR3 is TGTGCCAGCAGCCCCCGGACAGGGGAGACCGGGGAGCTGTTTTTT. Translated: CASSPRTGETGELFF.